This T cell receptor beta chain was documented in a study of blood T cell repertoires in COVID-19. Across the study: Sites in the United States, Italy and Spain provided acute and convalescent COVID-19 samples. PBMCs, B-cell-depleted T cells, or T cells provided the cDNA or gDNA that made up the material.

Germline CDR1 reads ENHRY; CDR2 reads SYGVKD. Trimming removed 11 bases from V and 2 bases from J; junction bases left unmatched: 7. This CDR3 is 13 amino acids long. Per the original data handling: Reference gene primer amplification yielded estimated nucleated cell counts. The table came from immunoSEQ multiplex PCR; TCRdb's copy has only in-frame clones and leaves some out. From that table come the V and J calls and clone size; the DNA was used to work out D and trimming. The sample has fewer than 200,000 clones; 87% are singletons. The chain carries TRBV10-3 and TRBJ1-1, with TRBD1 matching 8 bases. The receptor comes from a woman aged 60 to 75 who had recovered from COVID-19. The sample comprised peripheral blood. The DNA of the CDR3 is TGTGCCTTTGGGACAGGTGAAAACACTGAAGCTTTCTTT. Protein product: CAFGTGENTEAFF.